The T cell receptor (beta chain) described here comes from a study of cytomegalovirus exposure and HLA in healthy donors. Study-level points and caveats: With further analysis later on, most CMV-associated TCR beta chains appeared HLA-restricted. Among TCR beta chains of equal frequency, HLA-associated ones were more clonally expanded in a later analysis. In vitro confirmation showed three CMV-associated chains to be CMV antigen specific. Donor immune exposure was known only as CMV serostatus.

Germline V CDR1 and CDR2: SEHNR, FQNEAQ (reference sequence). CDR3 size: 12 residues. Primers: 60 Vbeta forward and 13 Jbeta reverse. The protocol was immunoSEQ multiplex PCR, while the TCRdb copy is restricted to in-frame clones and leaves out a portion. This table holds over 150,000 clones, 60% to 85% found once. Note on this clone: Its antigen remains unknown. A read error may account for a junction end that differs from germline.

The V gene is TRBV7-9, the J gene TRBJ1-2; D not resolved. The TCR comes from a woman aged 40 to 50 in good health and CMV-seronegative. The sample comprised PBMCs. As DNA, the CDR3 is TGTTCCAGCAGCTTAATGGGAGGAGGCTACACCTTC. Its translation: CSSSLMGGGYTF.